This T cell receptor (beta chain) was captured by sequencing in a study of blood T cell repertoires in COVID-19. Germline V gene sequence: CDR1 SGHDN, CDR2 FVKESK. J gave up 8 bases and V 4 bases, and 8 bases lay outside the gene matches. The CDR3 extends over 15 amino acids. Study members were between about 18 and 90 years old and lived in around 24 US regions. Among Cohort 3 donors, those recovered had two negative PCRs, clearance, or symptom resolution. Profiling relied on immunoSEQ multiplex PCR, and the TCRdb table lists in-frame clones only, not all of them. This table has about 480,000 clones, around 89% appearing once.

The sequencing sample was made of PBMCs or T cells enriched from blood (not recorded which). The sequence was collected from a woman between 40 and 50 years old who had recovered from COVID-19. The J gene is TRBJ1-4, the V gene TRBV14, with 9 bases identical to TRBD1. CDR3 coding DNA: TGTGCCAGCAGCCCGTACAGGGGGCGTTGGGAAAAACTGTTTTTT. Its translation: CASSPYRGRWEKLFF.